The present TCR beta chain was sequenced within a study of blood T cell repertoires in COVID-19. Sequencing was performed with immunoSEQ multiplex PCR; in TCRdb, only in-frame clones are kept and a portion is missing. The profile shows under 200,000 clones, around 84% of them singletons. Looked up from germline, CDR1 is SGHNT and CDR2 is YYREEE (reference sequence). The V gene end was trimmed by 4 bases and the J gene end by 5 bases; junction bases not matched to a gene: 7. The CDR3 has 15 amino acids. This clonotype was sampled from a woman younger than 45 who had been exposed to COVID-19. This sequence joins TRBV5-4 and TRBJ2-5, with 11 bases aligning to TRBD2. The sequencing input was PBMCs or T cells enriched from blood (not recorded which). The CDR3 sequence is CASSALTSGDETQYF. CDR3 coding DNA: TGTGCCAGCAGCGCTTTGACTAGCGGGGATGAGACCCAGTACTTC.